This T cell receptor beta chain was sequenced in a study of blood T cell repertoires in COVID-19. About the research overall: T cells, B-cell-depleted T cells, or PBMCs supplied cDNA or gDNA.

In this sample, this clone turned up a few times. Original methodology: Scientists estimated how many nucleated cells there were by amplifying reference gene primers. This table comes from immunoSEQ multiplex PCR, and its TCRdb copy is limited to in-frame clones, with some not included. D and trimming were read from the DNA, whereas the V and J calls and clone size are those reported in that table. This sample carries 100,000 to 150,000 clones, 60% to 80% of them seen once, and the ten largest clones take 1.5% to 2%. Sequences were obtained from peripheral blood. The receptor's source is a woman in her 70s with acute or convalescent COVID-19.

CDR3 protein: CASSPRVAGRNEQYF. DNA of the CDR3: TGTGCCAGCAGCCCCAGGGTAGCGGGGAGGAACGAGCAGTACTTC. The rearrangement joins TRBV7-2 to TRBJ2-7, with TRBD2 identical over 8 bases. The V segment lost 5 bases and the J segment 5 bases; nucleotides outside the gene matches: 11. CDR3 length: 15 amino acids. CDR1 and CDR2 (germline): SGHTA, FQGNSA.